These 8 T cell receptor beta chains were sequenced from one sample in a study of CD8+ T cells in alopecia areata. Isolated RNA was reverse transcribed into cDNA used as the sequencing template. TCRdb's table, derived via immunoSEQ multiplex PCR, lists solely in-frame clones and lacks some. This sample has about 140,000 clones, with around two thirds found just once. Material: CD8+ T cells sorted from blood. The receptors were sampled from a human donor in good health.

The genes are TRBV27 and TRBJ2-1; unclear D gene. Germline V gene lookup returns CDR1 MNHEY and CDR2 SMNVEV (reference sequence). CDR3 length: 15 residues. With 2 bases removed from V and 0 bases from J, the gap between germline ends came to 8 bases. CDR3 residues: CASSLVESSYNEQFF. The CDR3 DNA is TGTGCCAGCAGTTTAGTCGAAAGCTCCTACAATGAGCAGTTCTTC.

Here the CDR3 reads CSVEVDGTSYEQYF. CDR3 nucleotides: TGCAGCGTTGAAGTCGACGGGACATCCTACGAGCAGTACTTC. The chain couples TRBV29-1 to TRBJ2-7; D perhaps matches TRBD1 (6 bases). The CDR3 spans 14 residues. V was clipped by 1 base and J by 1 base, with 11 bases between them. Germline V CDR1 and CDR2: SQVTM, ANQGSEA.

The chain employs TRBV9 and TRBJ2-3; unclear D gene. CDR3 length equals 12 residues. Germline V gene data show CDR1 as SGDLS and CDR2 as YYNGEE. V was trimmed by 5 bases and J by 6 bases, leaving 10 bases between them. DNA for the CDR3: TGTGCCAGCAGTGAAGATTTCGATACGCAGTATTTT. Amino acids: CASSEDFDTQYF.

This rearrangement joins TRBV6-5 to TRBJ2-7; 8 positions agree with TRBD2. Trimming at V came to 6 bases and at J to 3 bases, leaving 7 bases not matched to a gene. Germline V gives CDR1 MNHEY, CDR2 SVGAGI. The CDR3 runs 14 residues. The chain's CDR3 is CASSPGGADYEQYF. The CDR3 DNA follows: TGTGCCAGCAGCCCGGGAGGGGCGGACTACGAGCAGTACTTC.

This clone was observed once. The V call is TRBV29-1, the J call TRBJ1-5, with D perhaps TRBD1 (5 bases). The V gene lost 4 bases and the J gene lost 5 bases, with 12 bases spanning the gap. CDR1 and CDR2 from the germline V gene are SQVTM and ANQGSEA. CDR3 length: 13 residues. This CDR3 reads CSVGWGEDQPQHF. The CDR3 nucleotides read TGCAGCGTTGGGTGGGGGGAGGATCAGCCCCAGCATTTT.

This clone was observed once. The genes are TRBV19 and TRBJ2-1, with TRBD1 as a possible D gene (5 bases). The length of the CDR3 is 12 residues. The V end was cut by 4 bases, the J end by 5 bases, with 6 bases between. The germline CDR1 and CDR2 sequences are LNHDA and SQIVND (reference sequence). The DNA for the CDR3 is TGTGCCAGTAGTACCAGGGACAATGAGCAGTTCTTC. Protein product: CASSTRDNEQFF.

The chain is built from TRBV29-1 and TRBJ2-7; TRBD2 matches 15 bases. V was pared by 7 bases and J by 1 base, with 5 bases of the junction left unmatched. This CDR3 comprises 15 residues. Germline loops: CDR1 SQVTM, CDR2 ANQGSEA. The CDR3, as DNA: TGCAGCGCGTCGGGACTAGCGGGAGGATCCTACGAGCAGTACTTC. Amino acids: CSASGLAGGSYEQYF.

V and J are TRBV28 and TRBJ2-3, with D possibly being TRBD1 or TRBD2 (5 bases each). This CDR3 contains 14 residues. In germline, CDR1 is MDHEN, CDR2 SYDVKM. The V end lost 10 bases, the J end lost 0 bases, and 14 bases lay between the germline ends. CDR3: CATRFRDSTDTQYF. The DNA of the CDR3 is TGTGCCACCCGATTCCGGGACAGCACAGATACGCAGTATTTT.